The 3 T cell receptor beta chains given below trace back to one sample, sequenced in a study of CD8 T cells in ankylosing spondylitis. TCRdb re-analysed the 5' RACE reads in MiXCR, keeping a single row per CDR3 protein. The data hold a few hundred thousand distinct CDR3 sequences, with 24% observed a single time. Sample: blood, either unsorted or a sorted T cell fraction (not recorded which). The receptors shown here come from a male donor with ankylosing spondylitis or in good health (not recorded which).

The CDR3 DNA follows: TGCAGCGTTGAGGCAGGGGGGGGGTATGGCTACACCTTC. Translated, it gives CSVEAGGGYGYTF. The chain joins TRBV29-1 to TRBJ1-2; 7 positions match TRBD1. Trimming cost V 3 bases and J 5 bases; bases outside gene matches: 6. The CDR3 sequence is 13 residues long. Germline CDR1 is SQVTM and CDR2 is ANQGSEA.

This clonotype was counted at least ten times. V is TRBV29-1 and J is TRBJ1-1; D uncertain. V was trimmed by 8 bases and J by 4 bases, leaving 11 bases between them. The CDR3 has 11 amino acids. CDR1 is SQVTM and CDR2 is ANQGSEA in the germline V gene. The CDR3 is CSHGRGTEAFF. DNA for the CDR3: TGCAGCCATGGACGGGGCACTGAAGCTTTCTTT.

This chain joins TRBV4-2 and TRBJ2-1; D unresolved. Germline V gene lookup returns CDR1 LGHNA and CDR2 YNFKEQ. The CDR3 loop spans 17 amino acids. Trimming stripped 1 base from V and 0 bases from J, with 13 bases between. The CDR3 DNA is TGTGCCAGCAGCCAAGTTTGGACCTCCCCCTCCTACAATGAGCAGTTCTTC. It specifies CASSQVWTSPSYNEQFF.